The clone carrying this TCR beta chain was counted ten times or more. Its target is unknown. This sample was included in a study of T cells after yellow fever vaccination. Whole-study findings and limits: Weaker, the secondary response had a peak occurring faster, on day 5 versus 15.

TCRdb independently ran MiXCR on the 5' RACE reads; one entry per CDR3 protein. The sample holds some 260,000 distinct CDR3 sequences, around 4.9% seen once. The CDR3 covers 12 residues. The V end was cut by 8 bases, the J end by 6 bases, with 12 bases between. Germline V gene lookup returns CDR1 SGHTA and CDR2 FQGNSA. The rearrangement uses TRBV7-2 and TRBJ2-3; D is unclear. The specimen was CD4+ T cells sorted from PBMCs, collected on the day of the yellow fever booster vaccination. This sequence originates from a man younger than 35 who received the YFV17D yellow fever vaccine. The CDR3 nucleotides read TGTGCCAGCGGCATGTTGGACGATACGCAGTATTTT. Protein product: CASGMLDDTQYF.